The TCR beta chain described here comes from a study of blood T cell repertoires in COVID-19. Study context: From the United States, Italy and Spain came samples of acute and convalescent COVID-19. Nucleic acid was either cDNA or gDNA, and it came from T cells, B-cell-depleted T cells, or PBMCs.

How the authors handled the data: Amplifying reference gene primers gave estimates of nucleated cell counts. Assay used: immunoSEQ multiplex PCR; TCRdb lists only in-frame clones, some missing. From that table come the V and J calls and clone size; the DNA was used to work out D and trimming. The table shows about 380,000 clones, with 81% occurring only once. The CDR3 covers 13 residues. CDR1 is LNHDA and CDR2 is SQIVND in the germline V gene (reference sequence). V trimming: 9 bases; J trimming: 2 bases; junction bases outside the gene matches: 2. The chain joins TRBV19 to TRBJ2-5; the match to TRBD1 covers 11 bases. The sequencing input was peripheral blood. The sequence derives from a human donor with acute or convalescent COVID-19. The donor label of this sample is uncertain. Here the CDR3 DNA reads TGTGCCAGCGGACAGGGGGCACAAGAGACCCAGTACTTC. It yields the protein CASGQGAQETQYF.